The next 20 T cell receptor beta chains were all read from a single sample in a study of monozygotic twins with inflammatory bowel disease. For each CDR3 protein, TCRdb gives one entry from its re-call of the 5' RACE reads, without DNA. This sample's table reports roughly 200,000 distinct CDR3 sequences. The sequenced sample consisted of blood. These receptors originate from a human donor with ulcerative colitis or Crohn's disease, or a healthy co-twin of an affected twin (not recorded which).

The rearrangement uses TRBV5-5 and TRBJ2-7; with no DNA, the TCRdb D assignment of TRBD2 cannot be verified. The CDR3 is 13 amino acids. Germline CDR1 reads SGHKS; CDR2 reads YYEKEE (reference sequence). CDR3 sequence: CASSLERGYEQYF.

CDR3 region: CASSQYQGLNTEAFF. J is TRBJ1-1 and V is TRBV11-1; TCRdb selects TRBD1, and the lack of DNA leaves this call unchecked. CDR1 and CDR2 from the germline V gene are SGHAT and FQDESV (reference sequence). The CDR3 contains 15 residues.

V usage is TRBV28 and J usage is TRBJ2-7; without DNA, the TCRdb call of TRBD1 cannot be checked. The CDR3 consists of 12 residues. Germline lookup yields CDR1 MDHEN and CDR2 SYDVKM. The CDR3 sequence is CASTGGGYEQYF.

The chain has TRBV15 and TRBJ1-2; lacking DNA, the TRBD1 call made by TCRdb goes unchecked. The germline V gene encodes CDR1 LNHNV and CDR2 YYDKDF (reference sequence). The CDR3 extends over 14 amino acids. The CDR3 region is CATSREQGVGGYTF.

The chain carries TRBV7-2 and TRBJ1-2. Germline V gives CDR1 SGHTA, CDR2 FQGNSA. The CDR3 consists of 14 residues. The CDR3 spells CASSLLGHNYGYTF.

The chain has TRBV12-3 or TRBV12-4 and TRBJ2-1. There are 14 residues in the CDR3. CDR3 protein: CASSGMGAPSEQFF.

The V and J genes are TRBV29-1 and TRBJ2-2. Germline loops: CDR1 SQVTM, CDR2 ANQGSEA. There are 15 residues in the CDR3. CDR3 in amino acids: CSVGPWAANTGELFF.

The chain has TRBV9 and TRBJ2-1; TCRdb's D call, TRBD1, is unchecked because there is no DNA. The CDR3 has 17 amino acids. CDR1 and CDR2 (germline): SGDLS, YYNGEE. CDR3 loop: CASSPPTGTGNYNEQFF. The full variable domain, completed using reference TRBV9 and TRBJ2-1, is DSGVTQTPKHLITATGQRVTLRCSPRSGDLSVYWYQQSLDQGLQFLIQYYNGEERAKGNILERFSAQQFPDLHSELNLSSLELGDSALYFCASSPPTGTGNYNEQFFGPGTRLTVL.

This chain uses TRBV12-3 or TRBV12-4 with TRBJ2-2; TCRdb picks TRBD2, but there is no DNA to check that call. CDR3 length equals 16 residues. CDR3 protein: CASSSLSLSDTGELFF.

This chain joins TRBV6-6 and TRBJ2-7. This CDR3 contains 12 residues. CDR1 and CDR2 (germline): MNHNY, SVGAGI (reference sequence). The chain's CDR3 is CASSYSNSEQYF.

The J gene is TRBJ1-3, the V gene TRBV6-6. Germline V gene data show CDR1 as MNHNY and CDR2 as SVGAGI (reference sequence). There are 12 residues in the CDR3. The CDR3 protein is CASIGTGNTIYF.

The chain uses TRBV5-1 and TRBJ1-6; TCRdb gives TRBD1 as the D gene, but with no DNA this cannot be confirmed. This CDR3 is built from 19 residues. CDR1 is SGHRS, CDR2 YFSETQ, per germline. CDR3 sequence reads: CASSYTTDRVGVNNSPLHF.

The CDR3 spells CASGRQGSHEQYF. The gene calls are TRBV6-6 and TRBJ2-7; as DNA is missing, the TRBD1 call by TCRdb cannot be tested. CDR3 length: 13 residues. Germline-derived CDR1 and CDR2 are MNHNY and SVGAGI (reference sequence).

The CDR3 sequence is CASSRGLNNEQFF. The chain recombines TRBV14 with TRBJ2-1; checking the TCRdb D call of TRBD2 is not possible without DNA. The germline gives CDR1 SGHDN, CDR2 FVKESK. The CDR3 has 13 residues.

The rearrangement uses TRBV9 and TRBJ2-3; as DNA is missing, the TRBD1 call by TCRdb cannot be tested. The CDR3 covers 15 residues. Germline CDR1 reads SGDLS; CDR2 reads YYNGEE. The CDR3 sequence: CASSARGTGTDTQYF.

CDR3 residues: CASHSGANVLTF. J is TRBJ2-6 and V is TRBV6-5. The CDR3 length is 12 residues. Germline V lookup: CDR1 MNHEY, CDR2 SVGAGI.

The gene calls are TRBV20-1 and TRBJ1-2; TCRdb reports TRBD1, a call that lacks DNA to check it against. The germline V gene has CDR1 DFQATT and CDR2 SNEGSKA (reference sequence). The CDR3 covers 14 residues. CDR3 region: CSARRQGYNYGYTF.

The V call is TRBV20-1, the J call TRBJ1-5; TCRdb reports TRBD1, a call that lacks DNA to check it against. The CDR3 covers 13 residues. The germline gives CDR1 DFQATT, CDR2 SNEGSKA (reference sequence). Here the CDR3 reads CSAGGQGNQPQHF.

The CDR3 here is CASSLVGGNEQFF. The chain joins TRBV5-1 to TRBJ2-1; TCRdb reports TRBD1, a call that lacks DNA to check it against. This CDR3 region has 13 residues. Germline V gene sequence: CDR1 SGHRS, CDR2 YFSETQ.

CDR3 region: CASSPGQGYSYEQYF. The chain uses TRBV14 and TRBJ2-7; TCRdb's D call of TRBD1 is untestable without DNA. The germline gives CDR1 SGHDN, CDR2 FVKESK. This CDR3 has 15 residues. Based on the CDR3 plus reference TRBV14 and TRBJ2-7, the full variable domain is EAGVTQFPSHSVIEKGQTVTLRCDPISGHDNLYWYRRVMGKEIKFLLHFVKESKQDESGMPNNRFLAERTGGTYSTLKVQPAELEDSGVYFCASSPGQGYSYEQYFGPGTRLTVT.